These 13 T cell receptor beta chains came from one sample sequenced in a study of blood T cell repertoires in COVID-19. Sequencing was performed with immunoSEQ multiplex PCR; in TCRdb, only in-frame clones are kept and a portion is missing. In the table there are more than 200,000 clones, roughly 84% of which are singletons. The sample comprised PBMCs or T cells enriched from blood (not recorded which). The receptors derive from a man aged 25 to 45 in a cohort exposed to, infected with or recovered from COVID-19 (not recorded which).

The rearrangement joins TRBV7-2 to TRBJ1-6; 7 bases agree with TRBD1. CDR1 SGHTA and CDR2 FQGNSA come from the germline V gene. This CDR3 is built from 19 residues. The V segment lost 4 bases and the J segment 3 bases; nucleotides outside the gene matches: 15. DNA for the CDR3: TGTGCCAGCAGCTACGACAGGGAGTCACACTCGCGCTATAATTCACCCCTCCACTTT. This encodes CASSYDRESHSRYNSPLHF.

CDR3 DNA: TGTGCCACCAGCAGAGATCGATCCAGGACCTACGAGCAGTACTTC. Its protein product is CATSRDRSRTYEQYF. V and J are TRBV15 and TRBJ2-7; D is uncertain. The germline V and J ends were trimmed by 0 bases and 2 bases, with 11 bases remaining between them. This CDR3 has 15 amino acids. CDR1 is LNHNV and CDR2 is YYDKDF in the germline V gene (reference sequence). Supplemented by reference TRBV15 and TRBJ2-7, the full variable domain reads DAMVIQNPRYQVTQFGKPVTLSCSQTLNHNVMYWYQQKSSQAPKLLFHYYDKDFNNEADTPDNFQSRRPNTSFCFLDIRSPGLGDTAMYLCATSRDRSRTYEQYFGPGTRLTVT.

The chain is built from TRBV28 and TRBJ1-2; the match to TRBD1 covers 10 bases. J lost 7 bases, V lost 6 bases, and 17 bases had no gene match. CDR3 length equals 17 residues. The germline CDR1 and CDR2 sequences are MDHEN and SYDVKM. CDR3: CASRTDRDRGRLGGYTF. In DNA form, the CDR3 reads TGTGCCAGCAGGACAGACCGGGACAGGGGAAGGTTGGGTGGCTACACCTTC.

The chain carries TRBV7-9 and TRBJ1-2; D uncertain. Trimming removed 1 base at V and 12 bases at J, with 12 bases between. The CDR3 has 12 amino acids. Germline assignment: CDR1 SEHNR and CDR2 FQNEAQ (reference sequence). The CDR3 nucleotides are TGTGCCAGCAGCTTAGATTCAGGCCCCGACACCTTC. Translated: CASSLDSGPDTF.

Of note for this clone: A read error may produce the germline difference seen at one junction end. V usage is TRBV7-7 and J usage is TRBJ2-1; 9 bases align to TRBD1. Germline assignment: CDR1 SSHAT and CDR2 FNYEAQ (reference sequence). This CDR3 region has 14 residues. The CDR3 spells CASSLDRGSNEQFF. CDR3 in DNA: TGTGCTAGCAGCTTAGACAGGGGGAGCAATGAGCAGTTCTTC.

The rearrangement uses TRBV15 and TRBJ1-4, with TRBD1 matching 10 bases. Trimming cost V 1 base and J 7 bases; bases outside gene matches: 3. CDR3 length: 15 residues. In germline, CDR1 is LNHNV, CDR2 YYDKDF (reference sequence). The CDR3 DNA follows: TGTGCCACCAGCAGAGGGGACAGGGGAGGTGAAAAACTGTTTTTT. It is translated as CATSRGDRGGEKLFF.

The genes are TRBV21-1 and TRBJ2-1; TRBD2 is the table's D call and was not checked against the DNA. TRBV21-1 corresponds to a pseudogene. The CDR3 covers 22 residues. DNA of the CDR3: TGTGCCAGCAGCAAAGCCCCGGTTTTAGGGACTAGCGGGCCGCTAGGGTACAATGAGCAGTTCTTC. Translated, it gives CASSKAPVLGTSGPLGYNEQFF.

The chain employs TRBV27 and TRBJ1-5; possible D gene TRBD1, 5 bases. This CDR3 is built from 14 residues. Trimming took 1 base from V and 5 from J, leaving 9 bases between them. CDR1 MNHEY and CDR2 SMNVEV come from the germline V gene (reference sequence). The CDR3 region is CASSLYWGDQPQHF. CDR3 sequence (DNA): TGTGCCAGCAGTTTATACTGGGGGGATCAGCCCCAGCATTTT.

This rearrangement joins TRBV6-2 or TRBV6-3 to TRBJ2-7; TRBD1 aligns across 8 bases. Germline-derived CDR1 and CDR2 are MNHEY and SVGEGT. The ends lost 0 bases at V and 2 bases at J; junction bases unmatched: 6. This CDR3 region has 16 residues. DNA for the CDR3: TGTGCCAGCAGTTACTCCCCGGGACAGGCGACCTACGAGCAGTACTTC. Encoded protein: CASSYSPGQATYEQYF.

The chain links TRBV11-2 to TRBJ2-2, with TRBD1 matching over 7 bases. The V gene's germline CDR1 is SGHAT and CDR2 FQNNGV. V gave up 1 base and J gave up 3 bases; unmatched junction bases: 2. This CDR3 comprises 15 residues. The CDR3 DNA is TGTGCCAGCAGCTTAGGAGGGACAGACACCGGGGAGCTGTTTTTT. This sequence encodes CASSLGGTDTGELFF.

This chain connects TRBV27 to TRBJ2-4; TRBD2 is a possible D gene (7 bases). V lost 0 bases, J lost 6 bases, and 9 bases lay in between. The CDR3 runs 14 residues. Germline CDR1 and CDR2: MNHEY and SMNVEV (reference sequence). The CDR3 DNA sequence: TGTGCCAGCAGTTTATCAGGGGGGGGAAACATTCAGTACTTC. It is translated as CASSLSGGGNIQYF.

J is TRBJ2-7 and V is TRBV12-3 or TRBV12-4, with a possible D match to TRBD1 (6 bases). The CDR3 contains 12 residues. The V end lost 2 bases, the J end lost 4 bases, and 6 bases lay between the germline ends. The CDR3 bases are TGTGCCAGCAGTTTACAGGGGTACGAGCAGTACTTC. Its translation: CASSLQGYEQYF.

The chain has TRBV28 and TRBJ1-5; no reliable D call. The CDR3 length is 16 residues. The V gene's germline CDR1 is MDHEN and CDR2 SYDVKM. With 2 bases removed from V and 0 bases from J, the gap between germline ends came to 11 bases. The CDR3 DNA is TGTGCCAGCAGTTTAGAAGTAAGCGCTAGCAATCAGCCCCAGCATTTT. Translating gives CASSLEVSASNQPQHF.